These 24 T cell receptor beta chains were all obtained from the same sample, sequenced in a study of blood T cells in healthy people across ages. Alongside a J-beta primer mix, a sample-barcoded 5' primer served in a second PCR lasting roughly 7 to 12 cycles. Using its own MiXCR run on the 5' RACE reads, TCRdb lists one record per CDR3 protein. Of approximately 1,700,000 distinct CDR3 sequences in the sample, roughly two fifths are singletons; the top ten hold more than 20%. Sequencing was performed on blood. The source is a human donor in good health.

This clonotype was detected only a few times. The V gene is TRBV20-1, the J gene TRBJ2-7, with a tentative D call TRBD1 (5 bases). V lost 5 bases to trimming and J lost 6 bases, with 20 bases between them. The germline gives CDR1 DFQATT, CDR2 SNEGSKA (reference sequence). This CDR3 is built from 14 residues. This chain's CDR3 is CSARVSDSVGEQYF. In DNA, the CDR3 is TGCAGTGCTCGTGTTAGTGACAGCGTCGGCGAGCAGTACTTC.

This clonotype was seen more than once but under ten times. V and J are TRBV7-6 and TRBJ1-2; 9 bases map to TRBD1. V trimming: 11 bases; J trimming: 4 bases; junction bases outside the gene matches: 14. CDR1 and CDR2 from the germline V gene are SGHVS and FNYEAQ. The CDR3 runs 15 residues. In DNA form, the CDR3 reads TGTGCCGGCGGATTAAGGACAGGGGATATCTATGGCTACACCTTC. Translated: CAGGLRTGDIYGYTF. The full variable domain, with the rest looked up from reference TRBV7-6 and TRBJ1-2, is GAGVSQSPRYKVTKRGQDVALRCDPISGHVSLYWYRQALGQGPEFLTYFNYEAQQDKSGLPNDRFSAERPEGSISTLTIQRTEQRDSAMYRCAGGLRTGDIYGYTFGSGTRLTVV.

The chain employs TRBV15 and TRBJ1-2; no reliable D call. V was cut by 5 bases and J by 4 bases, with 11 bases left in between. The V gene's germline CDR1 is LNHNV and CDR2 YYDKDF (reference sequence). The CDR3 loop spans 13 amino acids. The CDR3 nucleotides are TGTGCCACCAGCGGCCCCTCTTTCTATGGCTACACCTTC. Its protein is CATSGPSFYGYTF.

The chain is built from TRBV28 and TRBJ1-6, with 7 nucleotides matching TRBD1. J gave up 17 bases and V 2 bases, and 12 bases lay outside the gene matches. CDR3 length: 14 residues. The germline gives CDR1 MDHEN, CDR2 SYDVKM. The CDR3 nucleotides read TGTGCCAGCAGTTTAGGGGGGACGACAGGGTCAATCCACTTT. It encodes CASSLGGTTGSIHF.

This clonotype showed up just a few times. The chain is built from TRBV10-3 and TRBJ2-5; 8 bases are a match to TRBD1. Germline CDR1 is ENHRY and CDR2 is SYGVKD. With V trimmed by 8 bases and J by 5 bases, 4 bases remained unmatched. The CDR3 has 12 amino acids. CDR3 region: CAIGQGGETQYF. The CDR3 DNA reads TGTGCCATCGGACAGGGTGGGGAGACCCAGTACTTC.

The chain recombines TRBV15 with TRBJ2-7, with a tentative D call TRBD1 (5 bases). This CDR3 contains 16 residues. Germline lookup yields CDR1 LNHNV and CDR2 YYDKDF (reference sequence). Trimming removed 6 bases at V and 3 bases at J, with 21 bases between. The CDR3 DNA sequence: TGTGCCACCAGAGGTTACAGGATTCTCTTTTACTACGAGCAGTACTTC. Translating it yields CATRGYRILFYYEQYF.

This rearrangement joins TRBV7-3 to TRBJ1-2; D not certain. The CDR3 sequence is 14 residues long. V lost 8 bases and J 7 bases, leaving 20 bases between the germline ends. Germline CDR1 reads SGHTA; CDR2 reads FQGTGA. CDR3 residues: CASSPGPPSAGYTF. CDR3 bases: TGTGCCAGCTCCCCCGGGCCCCCTTCTGCTGGCTACACCTTC.

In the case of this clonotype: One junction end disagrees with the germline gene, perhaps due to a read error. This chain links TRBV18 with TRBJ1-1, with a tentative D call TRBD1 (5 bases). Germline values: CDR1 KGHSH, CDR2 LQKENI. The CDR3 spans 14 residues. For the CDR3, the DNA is TGTGCCAGCTCACCCAGACAGCTAAACACTGGAGCTTTCTTT. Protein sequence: CASSPRQLNTGAFF.

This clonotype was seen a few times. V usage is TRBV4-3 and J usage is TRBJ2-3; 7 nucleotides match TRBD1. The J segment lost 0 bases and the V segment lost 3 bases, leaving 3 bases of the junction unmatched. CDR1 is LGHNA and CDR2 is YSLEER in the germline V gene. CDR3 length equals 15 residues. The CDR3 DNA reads TGCGCCAGCAGCCAGGGGACAGAGAGCACAGATACGCAGTATTTT. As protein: CASSQGTESTDTQYF.

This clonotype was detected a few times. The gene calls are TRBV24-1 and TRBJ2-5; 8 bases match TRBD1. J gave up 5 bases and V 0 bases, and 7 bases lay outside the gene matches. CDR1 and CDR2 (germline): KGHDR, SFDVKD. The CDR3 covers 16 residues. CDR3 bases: TGTGCCACCAGTGATTTGCTGCGTGGGGACAGGGAGACCCAGTACTTC. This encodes CATSDLLRGDRETQYF.

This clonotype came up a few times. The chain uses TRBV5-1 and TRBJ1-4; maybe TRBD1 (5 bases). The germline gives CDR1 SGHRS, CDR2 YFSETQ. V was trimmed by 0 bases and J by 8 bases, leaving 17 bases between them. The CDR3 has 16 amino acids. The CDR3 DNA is TGCGCCAGCAGCTTGGCCGGGGGTCGGGGATTAGAAAAACTGTTTTTT. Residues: CASSLAGGRGLEKLFF.

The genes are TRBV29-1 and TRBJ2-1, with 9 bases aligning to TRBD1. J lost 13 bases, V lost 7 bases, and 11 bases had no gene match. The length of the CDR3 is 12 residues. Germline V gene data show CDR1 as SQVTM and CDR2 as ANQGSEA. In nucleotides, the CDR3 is TGCAGCGAACAGGGGGCGGGGGAGACCCAGTTCTTC. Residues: CSEQGAGETQFF.

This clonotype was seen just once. The CDR3 DNA is TGTGCCAGCAACTCTCTATTCGGACTAGCGGGGAGCGAGCAGTACTTC. Its translation: CASNSLFGLAGSEQYF. The chain is built from TRBV7-2 and TRBJ2-7; TRBD2 matches 12 bases. The length of the CDR3 is 16 residues. J gave up 6 bases and V 7 bases, and 13 bases lay outside the gene matches. CDR1 and CDR2 (germline): SGHTA, FQGNSA.

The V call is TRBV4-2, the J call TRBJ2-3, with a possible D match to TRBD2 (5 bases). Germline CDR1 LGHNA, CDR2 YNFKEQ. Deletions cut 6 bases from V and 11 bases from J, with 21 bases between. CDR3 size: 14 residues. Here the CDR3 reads CASSQYIQDEGQYF. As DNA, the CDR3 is TGTGCCAGCAGTCAATACATCCAGGACGAGGGGCAGTATTTT.

CDR3 amino acids: CASRDLIGQEYGYTF. The DNA of the CDR3 is TGCGCCAGCAGAGACTTGATTGGACAGGAGTATGGCTACACCTTC. The chain is built from TRBV5-1 and TRBJ1-2, with 7 positions matching TRBD1. This CDR3 has 15 amino acids. V was pared by 5 bases and J by 5 bases, with 12 bases of the junction left unmatched. Germline assignment: CDR1 SGHRS and CDR2 YFSETQ.

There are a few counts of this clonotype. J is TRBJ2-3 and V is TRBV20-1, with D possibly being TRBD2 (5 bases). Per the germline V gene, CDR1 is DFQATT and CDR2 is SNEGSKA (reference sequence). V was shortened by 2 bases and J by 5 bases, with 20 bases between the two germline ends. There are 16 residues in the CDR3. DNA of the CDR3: TGCAGTGCTAGAAGGGCAAGAACTAGGCCTAGAGATACGCAGTATTTT. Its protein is CSARRARTRPRDTQYF.

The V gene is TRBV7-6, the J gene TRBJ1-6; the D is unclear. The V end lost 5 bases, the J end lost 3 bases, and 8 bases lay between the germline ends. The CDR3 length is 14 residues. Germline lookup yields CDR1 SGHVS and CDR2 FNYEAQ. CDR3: CASSPDGYNSPLHF. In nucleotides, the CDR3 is TGTGCCAGCAGCCCCGACGGCTATAATTCACCCCTCCACTTT.

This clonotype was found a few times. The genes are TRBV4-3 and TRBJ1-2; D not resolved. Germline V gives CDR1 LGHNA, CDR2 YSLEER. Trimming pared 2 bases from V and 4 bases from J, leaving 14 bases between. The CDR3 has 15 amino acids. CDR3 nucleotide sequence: TGCGCCAGCAGCCAACTAGCCGACGCGGGCTATGGCTACACCTTC. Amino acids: CASSQLADAGYGYTF.

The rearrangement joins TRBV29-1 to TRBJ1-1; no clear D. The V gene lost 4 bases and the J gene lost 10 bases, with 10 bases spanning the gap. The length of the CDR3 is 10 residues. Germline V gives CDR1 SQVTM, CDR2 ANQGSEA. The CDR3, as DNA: TGCAGCGTTGGGTTTGCGGGAGCTTTCTTT. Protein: CSVGFAGAFF.

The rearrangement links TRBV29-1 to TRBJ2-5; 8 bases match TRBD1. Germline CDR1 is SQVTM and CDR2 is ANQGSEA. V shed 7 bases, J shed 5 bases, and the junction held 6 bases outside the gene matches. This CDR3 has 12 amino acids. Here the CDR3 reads CSALTGGETQYF. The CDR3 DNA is TGCAGCGCCCTAACAGGGGGGGAGACCCAGTACTTC.

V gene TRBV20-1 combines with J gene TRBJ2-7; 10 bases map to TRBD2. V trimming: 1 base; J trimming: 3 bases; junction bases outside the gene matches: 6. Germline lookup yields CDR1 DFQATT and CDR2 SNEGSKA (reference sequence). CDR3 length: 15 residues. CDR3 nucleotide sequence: TGCAGTGCTAGAGGGACTAGCGGAGGGAACTACGAGCAGTACTTC. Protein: CSARGTSGGNYEQYF.

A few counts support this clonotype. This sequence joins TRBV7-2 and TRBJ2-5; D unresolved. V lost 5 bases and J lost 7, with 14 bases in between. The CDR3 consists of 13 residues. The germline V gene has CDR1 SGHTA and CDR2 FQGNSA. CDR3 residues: CASSPQASWTQYF. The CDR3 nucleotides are TGTGCCAGCAGCCCCCAAGCGAGTTGGACCCAGTACTTC. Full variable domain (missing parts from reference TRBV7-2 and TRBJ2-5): GAGVSQSPSNKVTEKGKDVELRCDPISGHTALYWYRQSLGQGLEFLIYFQGNSAPDKSGLPSDRFSAERTGGSVSTLTIQRTQQEDSAVYLCASSPQASWTQYFGPGTRLLVL.

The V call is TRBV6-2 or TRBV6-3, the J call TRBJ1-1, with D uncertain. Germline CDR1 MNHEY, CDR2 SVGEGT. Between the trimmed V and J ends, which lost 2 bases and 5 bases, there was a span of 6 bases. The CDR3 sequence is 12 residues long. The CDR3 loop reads CASSYPRTEAFF. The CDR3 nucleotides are TGTGCCAGCAGTTACCCACGAACTGAAGCTTTCTTT.

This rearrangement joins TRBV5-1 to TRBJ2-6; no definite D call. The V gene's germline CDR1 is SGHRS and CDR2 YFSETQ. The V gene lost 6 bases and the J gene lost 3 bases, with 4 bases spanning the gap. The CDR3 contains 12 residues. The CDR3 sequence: CASTLGANVLTF. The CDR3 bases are TGCGCCAGCACCCTTGGGGCCAACGTCCTGACTTTC.